The 11 T cell receptor beta chains listed next were all sequenced from one sample in a study of T-cell memory formation after mild COVID-19. One entry per CDR3 protein, called by TCRdb with MiXCR from the 5' RACE reads. The table includes approximately 500,000 distinct CDR3 sequences, nearly 25% detected once. Sequencing was performed on PBMCs or a T cell subset sorted from them (not recorded which). Receptor source: an adult woman who had mild COVID-19 (a few samples of this study predate the infection). Cell type and time point are not known.

The genes are TRBV7-9 and TRBJ2-7; D is unclear. The CDR3 length is 10 residues. CDR1 and CDR2 (germline): SEHNR, FQNEAQ (reference sequence). V was pared by 6 bases and J by 5 bases, with 5 bases between. CDR3 nucleotides: TGTGCCAGCAGGAGGCACGAGCAGTACTTC. Protein product: CASRRHEQYF.

This clonotype has just a few counts. The chain has TRBV7-9 and TRBJ2-2; the D gene is possibly TRBD1 (6 bases). This CDR3 contains 15 residues. Between the trimmed V and J ends, which lost 2 bases and 3 bases, there was a span of 10 bases. Germline assignment: CDR1 SEHNR and CDR2 FQNEAQ (reference sequence). The chain's CDR3 is CASSLSGDYTGELFF. The CDR3 nucleotides read TGTGCCAGCAGCTTATCAGGGGATTACACCGGGGAGCTGTTTTTT. Using reference TRBV7-9 and TRBJ2-2 for the parts outside the CDR3, the full variable domain is DTGVSQNPRHKITKRGQNVTFRCDPISEHNRLYWYRQTLGQGPEFLTYFQNEAQLEKSRLLSDRFSAERPKGSFSTLEIQRTEQGDSAMYLCASSLSGDYTGELFFGEGSRLTVL.

This clonotype was picked up a small number of times. This chain joins TRBV24-1 and TRBJ2-2, with D hard to call. V was cut by 6 bases and J by 8 bases, with 9 bases left in between. Germline V lookup: CDR1 KGHDR, CDR2 SFDVKD. The CDR3 extends over 12 amino acids. The CDR3 bases are TGTGCCACCAGTAGATCCCTAGGGGAGCTGTTTTTT. This codes for CATSRSLGELFF.

V usage is TRBV7-2 and J usage is TRBJ1-4; D call uncertain. The germline V and J ends were trimmed by 5 bases and 0 bases, with 10 bases remaining between them. From germline, CDR1 is SGHTA and CDR2 FQGNSA. This CDR3 spans 15 amino acids. CDR3 sequence: CASSPDGATNEKLFF. CDR3 DNA sequence: TGTGCCAGCAGCCCCGACGGCGCAACTAATGAAAAACTGTTTTTT.

In this sample, this clonotype turned up a few times. The chain joins TRBV5-8 to TRBJ2-7; D is uncertain. The V gene lost 5 bases and the J gene lost 2 bases, with 17 bases spanning the gap. The CDR3 has 15 residues. From germline, CDR1 is SGHTS and CDR2 YDEGEE. The CDR3 sequence is CASSQVPDRTYEQYF. The CDR3 nucleotides read TGTGCCAGCAGTCAAGTCCCCGACCGGACCTACGAGCAGTACTTC.

This clonotype has a count of ten or more. The chain combines TRBV5-4 with TRBJ1-5; 7 bases fit TRBD1. Germline assignment: CDR1 SGHNT and CDR2 YYREEE (reference sequence). V shed 0 bases, J shed 6 bases, and the junction held 0 bases outside the gene matches. This CDR3 has 13 residues. The chain's CDR3 is CASSLDRGQPQHF. DNA of the CDR3: TGTGCCAGCAGCTTGGACAGGGGTCAGCCCCAGCATTTT.

There are a few counts of this clonotype. The chain is built from TRBV24-1 and TRBJ1-2; D might be TRBD1 (5 bases). Germline CDR1 is KGHDR and CDR2 is SFDVKD. V lost 3 bases to trimming and J lost 8 bases, with 15 bases between them. This CDR3 is 14 amino acids long. The CDR3 spells CATSDPWDGAGYTF. CDR3 coding DNA: TGTGCCACCAGTGATCCCTGGGACGGAGCAGGCTACACCTTC.

V is TRBV7-9 and J is TRBJ2-1; 7 positions agree with TRBD1. The CDR3 loop spans 14 amino acids. Per germline, CDR1 SEHNR and CDR2 FQNEAQ (reference sequence). Trimming took 4 bases from V and 7 from J; bases not matched to a gene: 7. CDR3 DNA: TGTGCCAGCAGCTCCAGAAACAGGGGAAATGAGCAGTTCTTC. Its translation: CASSSRNRGNEQFF.

This clonotype was observed a few times. The chain recombines TRBV15 with TRBJ1-5; D is unresolved. Trimming left V 5 bases short and J 6 bases short, with 26 bases between. Looked up from germline, CDR1 is LNHNV and CDR2 is YYDKDF (reference sequence). The CDR3 totals 18 residues. CDR3 in amino acids: CATSERRVLGLSVQPQHF. The CDR3 DNA follows: TGTGCCACCAGCGAGCGACGGGTTTTAGGGTTATCGGTTCAGCCCCAGCATTTT.

The chain couples TRBV12-3 or TRBV12-4 to TRBJ1-5; 8 bases fit TRBD1. The CDR3 runs to 17 residues. The trim removed 4 bases at V and 0 bases at J, leaving 8 bases unmatched. CDR3 loop: CASSSSTGDLSNQPQHF. For the CDR3, the DNA is TGTGCCAGCAGTTCGTCGACAGGGGACCTTAGCAATCAGCCCCAGCATTTT.

Only a few counts were recorded for this clonotype. This sequence joins TRBV7-2 and TRBJ1-2, with TRBD1 matching over 10 bases. The CDR3 has 14 residues. The V and J ends lost 4 bases and 4 bases, in that order; junction bases with no gene match: 3. Germline CDR1 is SGHTA and CDR2 is FQGNSA. The CDR3 here is CASSSDRGPYGYTF. Written as DNA, the CDR3 is TGTGCCAGCAGCTCTGACAGGGGGCCCTATGGCTACACCTTC. The complete variable domain, with remaining parts taken from reference TRBV7-2 and TRBJ1-2, reads GAGVSQSPSNKVTEKGKDVELRCDPISGHTALYWYRQSLGQGLEFLIYFQGNSAPDKSGLPSDRFSAERTGGSVSTLTIQRTQQEDSAVYLCASSSDRGPYGYTFGSGTRLTVV.